The 31 T cell receptor beta chains given below trace back to one sample, sequenced in a study of Ad26.COV2.S vaccination and SARS-CoV-2 variants. The method was immunoSEQ multiplex PCR; TCRdb's version includes in-frame clones alone and lacks a portion of them. This sample carries a few hundred thousand clones, more than 75% of them seen once, and the ten largest clones take 3.4%. Treatment denoted: around 19 received Ad26.COV2.S at low or high dose, single or two shots; about 5 received placebo; per-sample allocation not given. Repertoires come from day 63 after the first vaccine or placebo injection. Source: peripheral blood, taken in a trial of Ad26.COV2.S vaccine versus placebo. Every receptor here comes from a person between 18 and 59 years old who received the Ad26.COV2.S COVID-19 vaccine or a placebo.

The chain joins TRBV5-4 to TRBJ1-6, with 8 bases matching TRBD1. CDR1 is SGHNT and CDR2 is YYREEE in the germline V gene (reference sequence). There are 14 residues in the CDR3. The trim removed 2 bases at V and 10 bases at J, leaving 5 bases unmatched. CDR3 in DNA: TGTGCCAGCAGCTTAGGACAGGGTCAATCACCCCTCCACTTT. Protein sequence: CASSLGQGQSPLHF.

This chain connects TRBV11-1 to TRBJ2-3, with D perhaps TRBD1 or TRBD2 (5 bases each). Germline V lookup: CDR1 SGHAT, CDR2 FQDESV (reference sequence). V was cut by 5 bases and J by 2 bases, with 14 bases left in between. The CDR3 is 15 residues long. CDR3 DNA: TGTGCCAGCAGCGCGCAGGGACCACTCACAGATACGCAGTATTTT. It encodes CASSAQGPLTDTQYF.

There are a few counts of this clone. The chain recombines TRBV29-1 with TRBJ2-3; 7 bases agree with TRBD2. Germline values: CDR1 SQVTM, CDR2 ANQGSEA. J was trimmed by 3 bases and V by 6 bases; bases with no gene match: 12. This CDR3 has 15 residues. CDR3 nucleotide sequence: TGCAGCGTGGGCAGCGGGGCCAGGGAGACAGATACGCAGTATTTT. The encoded protein is CSVGSGARETDTQYF.

This clone was seen a handful of times. The chain has TRBV6-5 and TRBJ2-7; D call uncertain. Germline assignment: CDR1 MNHEY and CDR2 SVGAGI. V lost 6 bases, J lost 2 bases, and 8 bases lay in between. The CDR3 totals 12 residues. The CDR3 DNA is TGTGCCAGCAGATTCGGAACCTACGAGCAGTACTTC. As protein: CASRFGTYEQYF.

The chain combines TRBV6-2 or TRBV6-3 with TRBJ2-7, with a weak D call TRBD1 (7 bases). The CDR3 has 17 amino acids. The V gene lost 2 bases and the J gene lost 2 bases, with 19 bases spanning the gap. Germline V gene data show CDR1 as MNHEY and CDR2 as SVGEGT. The CDR3 nucleotides read TGTGCCAGCAGTTACCCTGAACGGGGGACAGACGCCTACGAGCAGTACTTC. Its translation is CASSYPERGTDAYEQYF.

This chain joins TRBV19 and TRBJ1-1; D uncertain. Trimming cost V 7 bases and J 0 bases, with 12 bases left between them. The germline CDR1 and CDR2 sequences are LNHDA and SQIVND (reference sequence). The CDR3 spans 14 residues. The CDR3 here is CASMFSRLNTEAFF. The CDR3 nucleotides read TGTGCCAGTATGTTCAGCAGATTGAACACTGAAGCTTTCTTT.

The chain recombines TRBV7-2 with TRBJ1-4, with no clear D. From germline, CDR1 is SGHTA and CDR2 FQGNSA. This CDR3 spans 13 amino acids. Trimming removed 1 base at V and 4 bases at J, with 4 bases between. CDR3 residues: CASSLVGNEKLFF. Here the CDR3 DNA reads TGTGCCAGCAGCTTAGTCGGTAATGAAAAACTGTTTTTT. Combining the CDR3 with reference TRBV7-2 and TRBJ1-4 gives the whole variable domain GAGVSQSPSNKVTEKGKDVELRCDPISGHTALYWYRQSLGQGLEFLIYFQGNSAPDKSGLPSDRFSAERTGGSVSTLTIQRTQQEDSAVYLCASSLVGNEKLFFGSGTQLSVL.

This clone is a singleton in its sample. This chain joins TRBV10-3 and TRBJ1-5; D is unclear. The V end was cut by 0 bases, the J end by 2 bases, with 2 bases between. CDR1 is ENHRY, CDR2 SYGVKD, per germline. The CDR3 runs 13 residues. The CDR3: CAISESGNQPQHF. The CDR3 DNA reads as TGTGCCATCAGTGAGTCGGGCAATCAGCCCCAGCATTTT.

Written as DNA, the CDR3 is TGTGCCAGCAGAGGACAGGGGGCTGGAAACACCATATATTTT. It translates to CASRGQGAGNTIYF. V is TRBV5-4 and J is TRBJ1-3; 10 bases agree with TRBD1. Looked up from germline, CDR1 is SGHNT and CDR2 is YYREEE (reference sequence). Germline trimming cut 5 bases from V and 2 bases from J; bases unmatched to any gene: 1. CDR3 size: 14 residues. Full variable domain (outside the CDR3, taken from reference TRBV5-4 and TRBJ1-3): ETGVTQSPTHLIKTRGQQVTLRCSSQSGHNTVSWYQQALGQGPQFIFQYYREEENGRGNFPPRFSGLQFPNYSSELNVNALELDDSALYLCASRGQGAGNTIYFGEGSWLTVV.

The V and J genes are TRBV12-3 or TRBV12-4 and TRBJ1-1; perhaps TRBD1 as D (6 bases). The CDR3 is 11 residues long. Trimming left V 6 bases short and J 5 bases short, with 7 bases between. The CDR3 is CASRQGTEAFF. DNA of the CDR3: TGTGCCAGCAGACAGGGAACTGAAGCTTTCTTT.

This clone has just one count. The CDR3 nucleotides read TGTGCCAGCAGTTTCTTCGGGACAGGGCGAGTGAACACTGAAGCTTTCTTT. Protein: CASSFFGTGRVNTEAFF. The V call is TRBV27, the J call TRBJ1-1; 9 bases are a match to TRBD1. There are 17 residues in the CDR3. V was clipped by 3 bases and J by 0 bases; unmatched bases: 8. Per germline, CDR1 MNHEY and CDR2 SMNVEV (reference sequence).

V and J are TRBV5-6 and TRBJ1-1; no clear D gene. V was trimmed by 2 bases and J by 5 bases, leaving 4 bases between them. This CDR3 contains 11 residues. CDR1 is SGHDT, CDR2 YYEEEE, per germline. The CDR3 spells CASSFGTEAFF. The CDR3 DNA follows: TGTGCCAGCAGCTTTGGAACTGAAGCTTTCTTT.

This clone showed up just a few times. The rearrangement joins TRBV14 to TRBJ2-2; tentative D call: TRBD2 (5 bases). Germline assignment: CDR1 SGHDN and CDR2 FVKESK. The V end was cut by 3 bases, the J end by 0 bases, with 11 bases between. This CDR3 spans 16 amino acids. The chain's CDR3 is CASSHRRTANTGELFF. The CDR3 DNA sequence: TGTGCCAGCAGCCATAGGAGGACGGCGAACACCGGGGAGCTGTTTTTT.

The chain is built from TRBV6-2 or TRBV6-3 and TRBJ2-7; TRBD1 might be the D (6 bases). The CDR3 is made up of 17 amino acids. Germline assignment: CDR1 MNHEY and CDR2 SVGEGT. The V end was cut by 0 bases, the J end by 7 bases, with 22 bases between. The CDR3 protein is CASSYSLGRGDLGEQYF. The CDR3 DNA reads as TGTGCCAGCAGTTACTCCCTAGGCAGGGGAGACCTTGGGGAGCAGTACTTC.

This chain joins TRBV30 and TRBJ1-1; the D is unclear. Trimming took off 0 bases at V and 4 bases at J, with 9 bases between the two ends. This CDR3 is built from 13 residues. Germline CDR1 and CDR2: GTSNPN and SVGIG (reference sequence). Written as DNA, the CDR3 is TGTGCCTGGAGTGTAGGATCCCGCACTGAAGCTTTCTTT. Translated, it gives CAWSVGSRTEAFF.

The chain employs TRBV7-8 and TRBJ2-5; D uncertain. Germline V gene sequence: CDR1 SGHVS, CDR2 FQNEAQ. V lost 2 bases and J lost 2, with 9 bases in between. This CDR3 region has 14 residues. The CDR3 loop reads CASSLTEAQETQYF. The CDR3 DNA sequence: TGTGCCAGCAGCTTAACAGAGGCTCAAGAGACCCAGTACTTC.

The rearrangement uses TRBV7-9 and TRBJ2-1; a weak D match, TRBD1 (6 bases). V lost 8 bases and J 5 bases, leaving 13 bases between the germline ends. CDR3 length equals 13 residues. In germline, CDR1 is SEHNR, CDR2 FQNEAQ (reference sequence). CDR3 amino acids: CASGGDRNNEQFF. In nucleotides, the CDR3 is TGTGCCAGCGGGGGCGACAGGAACAATGAGCAGTTCTTC.

A remark on this clone: This sample also contains other DNA sequences that code for the same CDR3. This chain uses TRBV9 with TRBJ2-7, with D perhaps TRBD2 (6 bases). The CDR3 contains 14 residues. CDR1 SGDLS and CDR2 YYNGEE come from the germline V gene. V was trimmed by 2 bases and J by 2 bases, leaving 11 bases between them. The CDR3 protein is CASSVGGGTYEQYF. Here the CDR3 DNA reads TGTGCCAGCAGCGTTGGTGGGGGGACCTACGAGCAGTACTTC.

This clone was counted a single time. The V gene is TRBV4-1, the J gene TRBJ2-3; maybe TRBD2 (6 bases). Germline V lookup: CDR1 MGHRA, CDR2 YSYEKL. V lost 5 bases, J lost 4 bases, and 19 bases lay in between. The CDR3 has 16 residues. In DNA, the CDR3 is TGCGCCAGCAGCTCAGGCGGGGTGAATCGAGCAGATACGCAGTATTTT. Residues: CASSSGGVNRADTQYF.

The gene calls are TRBV5-8 and TRBJ2-6, with D unresolved. The CDR3 is made up of 16 amino acids. Trimming removed 0 bases at V and 0 bases at J, with 7 bases between. The germline gives CDR1 SGHTS, CDR2 YDEGEE. In DNA, the CDR3 is TGTGCCAGCAGCTTGGCGAGGTCCTCTGGGGCCAACGTCCTGACTTTC. Translated: CASSLARSSGANVLTF. The full variable domain, its missing parts supplied by reference TRBV5-8 and TRBJ2-6, is EAGVTQSPTHLIKTRGQQATLRCSPISGHTSVYWYQQALGLGLQFLLWYDEGEERNRGNFPPRFSGRQFPNYSSELNVNALELEDSALYLCASSLARSSGANVLTFGAGSRLTVL.

The chain recombines TRBV14 with TRBJ1-1, with a tentative D call TRBD1 (6 bases). The germline V gene encodes CDR1 SGHDN and CDR2 FVKESK. Between the trimmed V and J ends, which lost 2 bases and 1 base, there was a span of 14 bases. The CDR3 is 16 residues long. This CDR3 reads CASSQTPYRANTEAFF. In DNA form, the CDR3 reads TGTGCCAGCAGCCAAACCCCGTACAGGGCGAACACTGAAGCTTTCTTT.

The rearrangement joins TRBV5-8 to TRBJ2-7, with D possibly TRBD1 on 6 matching bases. The CDR3 runs 12 residues. Trimming removed 3 bases from V and 3 bases from J, with 7 bases in between. Germline V gene sequence: CDR1 SGHTS, CDR2 YDEGEE. The CDR3 DNA reads TGTGCCAGCAGCTCAGGGGTCTACGAGCAGTACTTC. This translates into CASSSGVYEQYF.

The chain has TRBV12-5 and TRBJ1-2; no clear D. Trimming removed 6 bases at V and 5 bases at J, with 13 bases between. Per germline, CDR1 LGHNT and CDR2 FRNRAP. The CDR3 loop spans 13 amino acids. The CDR3 DNA reads TGTGCTAGTGGGTGGGAGGAGTTTTATGGCTACACCTTC. This translates into CASGWEEFYGYTF.

The chain is built from TRBV5-6 and TRBJ1-5, with TRBD1 matching 8 bases. V lost 5 bases, J lost 4 bases, and 11 bases stayed unmatched. Germline CDR1 and CDR2: SGHDT and YYEEEE. This CDR3 region has 16 residues. The CDR3 coding sequence is TGTGCCAGCAGGGACTCCGGGACAGGATTTAATCAGCCCCAGCATTTT. Translation gives CASRDSGTGFNQPQHF. Full variable domain (missing parts from reference TRBV5-6 and TRBJ1-5): DAGVTQSPTHLIKTRGQQVTLRCSPKSGHDTVSWYQQALGQGPQFIFQYYEEEERQRGNFPDRFSGHQFPNYSSELNVNALLLGDSALYLCASRDSGTGFNQPQHFGDGTRLSIL.

This chain uses TRBV9 with TRBJ1-4; D not resolved. This CDR3 is built from 18 residues. The V gene lost 4 bases and the J gene lost 4 bases, with 23 bases spanning the gap. Germline V gene data show CDR1 as SGDLS and CDR2 as YYNGEE. CDR3 DNA sequence: TGTGCCAGCAGCTTTCCGCCGGGCCCTCAACAGTTTAATGAAAAACTGTTTTTT. Its protein product is CASSFPPGPQQFNEKLFF. Combining the CDR3 with reference TRBV9 and TRBJ1-4 gives the whole variable domain DSGVTQTPKHLITATGQRVTLRCSPRSGDLSVYWYQQSLDQGLQFLIQYYNGEERAKGNILERFSAQQFPDLHSELNLSSLELGDSALYFCASSFPPGPQQFNEKLFFGSGTQLSVL.

This chain connects TRBV9 to TRBJ1-1; D is possibly TRBD1 (5 bases). Germline loops: CDR1 SGDLS, CDR2 YYNGEE. V lost 7 bases, J lost 3 bases, and 16 bases lay in between. The CDR3 consists of 14 residues. The CDR3 spells CASGPPSGDTEAFF. CDR3 coding DNA: TGTGCCAGCGGACCACCATCGGGGGACACTGAAGCTTTCTTT.

The chain combines TRBV11-3 with TRBJ2-2; perhaps D is TRBD1 or TRBD2 (5 bases each). Germline CDR1 and CDR2: SGHNT and YENEEA. The CDR3 contains 16 residues. Trimming removed 0 bases at V and 2 bases at J, with 10 bases between. The CDR3 protein is CASSLDGTSNTGELFF. Here the CDR3 DNA reads TGTGCCAGCAGCTTAGATGGGACGTCAAACACCGGGGAGCTGTTTTTT.

This clone was found once. This chain uses TRBV12-3 or TRBV12-4 with TRBJ2-3, with D unresolved. This CDR3 is 12 amino acids long. V was shortened by 6 bases and J by 2 bases, with 6 bases between the two germline ends. CDR3 sequence (DNA): TGTGCCAGCAGCAAACTCACAGATACGCAGTATTTT. Translated, it gives CASSKLTDTQYF.

The chain has TRBV6-5 and TRBJ2-3; 8 bases map to TRBD2. Germline V CDR1 and CDR2: MNHEY, SVGAGI. This CDR3 contains 13 residues. V shed 5 bases, J shed 7 bases, and the junction held 5 bases outside the gene matches. The CDR3 coding sequence is TGTGCCAGCAGTCCGGGGGGGGCGAATACGCAGTATTTT. Protein product: CASSPGGANTQYF.

This clone was detected only once. The CDR3 nucleotides are TGCGCCAGCAGCTTGGAGAAGATGGGGGGTTTAAACACCGGGGAGCTGTTTTTT. It specifies CASSLEKMGGLNTGELFF. The chain recombines TRBV5-1 with TRBJ2-2, with D tentatively TRBD2 (6 bases). The ends were cut back, 0 bases at V and 2 bases at J, with 17 bases in the middle. This CDR3 is built from 18 residues. Germline V lookup: CDR1 SGHRS, CDR2 YFSETQ.

This sequence joins TRBV24-1 and TRBJ2-3; D perhaps matches TRBD2 (6 bases). Trimming shortened V by 5 bases and J by 2 bases, and 13 bases separated the two germline ends. The germline gives CDR1 KGHDR, CDR2 SFDVKD. The CDR3 has 15 residues. CDR3 protein: CATSATAGSTDTQYF. Written as DNA, the CDR3 is TGTGCCACCAGTGCCACGGCGGGGTCCACAGATACGCAGTATTTT.